This entry features one T cell receptor beta chain sequence. Seattle researchers signed up patients amid active infection and tracked them longitudinally. The data stem from a study of blood T cell repertoires in COVID-19. Turning to the study itself: Samples of COVID-19 (acute and convalescent) were obtained from the United States, Italy and Spain.

Original methodology: It was from reference gene primer amplification that nucleated cell counts were estimated. The table came from immunoSEQ multiplex PCR; TCRdb's copy has only in-frame clones and leaves some out. The DNA gave D and trimming, while V, J and clone size come from that table. Of about 350,000 clones detected, roughly nine tenths appear once; the ten largest clones hold 3.9%. The germline V gene encodes CDR1 SQVTM and CDR2 ANQGSEA. Trimming took 6 bases from V and 4 from J; bases not matched to a gene: 7. There are 13 residues in the CDR3. This clonotype originated in a woman aged 55 to 70 with COVID-19, enrolled during active disease. This chain connects TRBV29-1 to TRBJ2-7, with TRBD1 identical over 9 bases. Sequenced material: peripheral blood. The CDR3 reads CSVPGQGDYEQYF. CDR3 nucleotide sequence: TGCAGCGTCCCGGGACAGGGAGATTACGAGCAGTACTTC.